Shown below are 3 T cell receptor beta chains from a single sample sequenced in a study of molecular identifiers for immune sequencing clone quantification. TCRdb reprocessed the PCR reads via MiXCR and lists one record per CDR3 protein. Here the sample spans around 470,000 distinct CDR3 sequences, around a fifth being singletons. The source material was naive CD8+ T cells from blood, with Jurkat cell RNA spiked in. The subset here: FACS-sorted CD8+CD4-CCR7+CD45RA+ naive T cells. All receptors come from a human donor in good health. Some libraries in this study had Jurkat cell RNA spiked in.

Turning to this clonotype: At one end, the junction sequence differs from germline, possibly due to a read error. The chain couples TRBV19 to TRBJ2-3; D not resolved. Germline loops: CDR1 LNHDA, CDR2 SQIVND (reference sequence). The CDR3 runs to 15 residues. The CDR3, as DNA: TGTGCCAGTAGTATAAGTGGGGAACCCACAGATACGCAGTTTTTT. Protein: CASSISGEPTDTQFF.

The V and J genes are TRBV5-4 and TRBJ2-7; D possibly corresponds to TRBD1 (6 bases). Germline V gene lookup returns CDR1 SGHNT and CDR2 YYREEE (reference sequence). Trimming left V 0 bases short and J 3 bases short, with 13 bases between. The length of the CDR3 is 15 residues. The DNA for the CDR3 is TGTGCCAGCAGCTTGGGTTTCGGGACACTCTACGAGCAGTACTTC. This codes for CASSLGFGTLYEQYF.

This clonotype appeared a few times. J is TRBJ2-3 and V is TRBV11-2, with 7 bases that match TRBD2. The CDR3 totals 15 residues. Germline V CDR1 and CDR2: SGHAT, FQNNGV. The ends lost 4 bases at V and 10 bases at J; junction bases unmatched: 14. The CDR3 DNA sequence: TGTGCCAGCAGCTCCTTCGCTCCAGACCGGGGGGCGCAGTATTTT. Protein: CASSSFAPDRGAQYF.